This TCR beta chain comes out of a study of T-cell memory formation after mild COVID-19. The CDR3 is 14 residues long. Germline V gene lookup returns CDR1 SGHTA and CDR2 FQGNSA. Losses at the gene ends were 3 bases for V and 4 bases for J; bases not matched to a gene: 5. This clonotype was detected a few times. No antigen is known for it. Study findings and constraints: Researchers could not confirm that second-wave clones peaking on day 37 targeted SARS-CoV-2. Mainly CM and EM harbored the contracting CD4+ clones; mainly EMRA harbored the CD8+ ones.

TCR alpha and TCR beta cDNA libraries carrying sample barcodes and UMIs came from 5'RACE with constant-segment primers. MiXCR, run by TCRdb on the 5' RACE reads, gives a single entry per CDR3 protein. The table records about 190,000 distinct CDR3 sequences, about a sixth of them present only once. V and J are TRBV7-2 and TRBJ2-7; the match to TRBD2 covers 8 bases. Sequenced input: PBMCs or a T cell subset sorted from them (not recorded which). This clonotype originated in an adult woman who had mild COVID-19 (a few samples of this study predate the infection). Cell type and time point are not known. CDR3 coding DNA: TGTGCCAGCAGCTTGAGCGGGAGTCGGTACGAGCAGTACTTC. It encodes CASSLSGSRYEQYF.